The sequence of this T cell receptor (beta chain) was determined in a study of OX40 agonist ivuxolimab in advanced cancers. Regarding the research as a whole: Ivuxolimab, which targeted the costimulatory receptor OX40 (CD134), was an agonistic, fully human IgG2 monoclonal antibody. Intravenous ivuxolimab was administered to patients every 2 weeks at six dose levels: 0.01, 0.1, 0.3, 1.5, 3 and 10 mg/kg. Of the roughly 51 dose-escalation patients, hepatocellular carcinoma was present in about 19, melanoma in some 15, renal cell carcinoma in 9 and head and neck cancer in 9. The dose-escalation cohort was about 83% male with a mean age of around 64 years, ranging from about 20 to 85. Patients were allowed to have had prior anti-PD-1, anti-PD-L1 or anti-CTLA-4 therapy, and roughly 40% of the dose-escalation patients had previously received checkpoint inhibitors. Partial responses occurred in three dose-escalation patients, of whom one had hepatocellular carcinoma and two had cutaneous melanoma. The point of sequencing TCRbeta in the periphery was to test whether ivuxolimab changed TCR sequence diversity and drove clonal T-cell expansion. The paper reports the monotherapy dose-escalation portion (N of about 52 patients) of the phase I ivuxolimab trial. The research as a whole found: At doses of 0.1 to 3.0 mg/kg, clonal expansion of both CD4+ and CD8+ T cells in blood was seen between baseline and week 6. The antigen specificity of the peripheral T cells that underwent clonal expansion was not determined. In partial responders in the 0.1-3.0 mg/kg groups, normalized peripheral clonal expansion was found to be among the lowest, especially among CD8+ T cells. After ivuxolimab, expanded clones were on average more numerous among CD8+ T cells than among CD4+ T cells. Low levels of normalized T-cell clonal expansion were also seen in some nonresponding patients.

CDR1 and CDR2 are read off the germline V gene as SGHAT and FQNNGV. V loses 2 bases, J loses 8 bases, and the germline ends lie 18 bases apart. Taken from cysteine to phenylalanine, the CDR3 has 15 residues. This entry keeps only the CDR3 DNA: 45 bases, framed from base 1. The trial excluded patients who had a history of autoimmune disease or were on systemic immunosuppression. Peripheral blood for TCR sequencing was drawn from every dose cohort at baseline, at cycle 4 day 1 and at cycle 7 day 1. The samples were taken from a phase I, first-in-human, multicenter, open-label dose-escalation trial of ivuxolimab. Adults with locally advanced or metastatic head and neck squamous cell, hepatocellular, melanoma or renal cell carcinoma were enrolled in the trial. Before TCR sequencing, CD4+ T cells and CD8+ T cells from peripheral blood were sorted into separate populations. Remarks on this clone: What antigen it recognizes has not been identified. Within one base of it there is no much larger clone, and no base qualities were kept.

To sequence the TCRbeta CDR3 region, genomic DNA was isolated from the sorted cells. The immunoSEQ Assay was used for sequencing of TCRbeta CDR3 regions. Not all clones reach the TCRdb copy of this immuneACCESS table, which keeps in-frame sequences only. Checked studies attribute under half of the gap to unresolved V genes and leave the rest unexplained. The sample has around 94,000 clones on record, more than 85% of them singletons. The ten largest clones represent roughly 3.5% of the sample. Sequences were derived from CD4+ or CD8+ T cells sorted from blood, sampled in a trial of the OX40 agonist ivuxolimab. This TCR derives from an adult with an advanced solid tumor such as melanoma, head and neck, liver or kidney cancer. The chain is assembled from TRBV11-2 and TRBJ1-2; the D gene remains uncertain. For the CDR3, the sequence is CASSLRSVGPGGYTF. The DNA sequence is TGTGCCAGCAGCTTACGTTCAGTAGGGCCTGGAGGCTACACCTTC.